These T cell receptor beta chains were read from a single sample in a study of blood T cell repertoires in COVID-19. Assay used: immunoSEQ multiplex PCR; TCRdb lists only in-frame clones, some missing. Of roughly 23,000 clones detected, approximately 92% appear once; the ten largest clones hold 2.5% to 3.5%. What was sequenced was peripheral blood. The receptors shown here come from a woman in her 70s with active COVID-19. Both conserved end residues are part of each CDR3. Fields, in order: V gene, CDR3 length, D gene, J gene, clone size, CDR3 protein, CDR3 DNA. A D gene is named only where the DNA matches it firmly. Rows may omit the clone size; those that give it use once, few, many or a size class.

V: TRBV18
length: 18
D: TRBD1
J: TRBJ1-5
size: .
CDR3: CASSPRRTGGNSNQPQHF
DNA: TGTGCCAGCTCACCAAGGCGGACAGGGGGAAATAGCAATCAGCCCCAGCATTTT

V: TRBV6-4
length: 17
D: .
J: TRBJ2-7
size: .
CDR3: CASSDPSSTREGVEQYF
DNA: TGTGCCAGCAGTGACCCCTCCTCCACGCGGGAAGGAGTCGAGCAGTACTTC

V: TRBV27
length: 12
D: .
J: TRBJ2-7
size: few
CDR3: CASSLGGYEQYF
DNA: TGTGCCAGCAGTTTGGGGGGCTACGAGCAGTACTTC

V: TRBV29-1
length: 16
D: .
J: TRBJ2-1
size: .
CDR3: CSVEDSDIPGWDEQFF
DNA: TGCAGCGTTGAAGACTCGGATATCCCGGGGTGGGATGAGCAGTTCTTC

V: TRBV3-1/TRBV3-2
length: 14
D: .
J: TRBJ1-2
size: few
CDR3: CASSQDPGMGGYTF
DNA: TGTGCCAGCAGCCAAGATCCAGGGATGGGTGGCTACACCTTC

V: TRBV19
length: 13
D: .
J: TRBJ2-1
size: .
CDR3: CASSITRNNEQFF
DNA: TGTGCCAGTAGTATAACTAGAAACAATGAGCAGTTCTTC

V: TRBV7-6
length: 15
D: TRBD1
J: TRBJ1-3
size: .
CDR3: CASSSGDSTGNTIYF
DNA: TGTGCCAGCAGCTCCGGGGACAGCACTGGAAACACCATATATTTT

V: TRBV14
length: 15
D: .
J: TRBJ2-5
size: once
CDR3: CASSYYGALQETQYF
DNA: TGTGCCAGCAGCTATTATGGGGCGCTTCAGGAGACCCAGTACTTC

V: TRBV5-1
length: 15
D: TRBD2
J: TRBJ2-1
size: .
CDR3: CASSSLTSGDNEQFF
DNA: TGCGCCAGCAGCTCGTTGACTAGCGGAGACAATGAGCAGTTCTTC

V: TRBV6-2/TRBV6-3
length: 14
D: .
J: TRBJ2-4
size: .
CDR3: CASSYFAGTNIQYF
DNA: TGTGCCAGCAGTTACTTTGCGGGGACAAACATTCAGTACTTC

V: TRBV25-1
length: 13
D: .
J: TRBJ2-3
size: .
CDR3: CASSIGGTDTQYF
DNA: TGTGCCAGCAGTATAGGGGGCACAGATACGCAGTATTTT

V: TRBV28
length: 15
D: TRBD1
J: TRBJ1-1
size: .
CDR3: CASSPPGQTNTEAFF
DNA: TGTGCCAGCAGCCCGCCGGGACAGACGAACACTGAAGCTTTCTTT

V: TRBV6-5
length: 16
D: TRBD2
J: TRBJ2-7
size: .
CDR3: CASSYSGSGGAYEQYF
DNA: TGTGCCAGCAGTTACTCGGGATCGGGAGGGGCCTACGAGCAGTACTTC

V: TRBV7-8
length: 16
D: .
J: TRBJ1-6
size: .
CDR3: CASSPAGRLYNSPLHF
DNA: TGTGCCAGCAGTCCTGCCGGAAGACTTTATAATTCACCCCTCCACTTT

V: TRBV9
length: 16
D: TRBD2
J: TRBJ2-2
size: once
CDR3: CASGGLAGGYTGELFF
DNA: TGTGCCAGCGGGGGACTAGCGGGAGGCTACACCGGGGAGCTGTTTTTT

V: TRBV24-1
length: 16
D: .
J: TRBJ2-1
size: .
CDR3: CATSEPGRSSYNEQFF
DNA: TGTGCCACCAGTGAGCCCGGTAGGAGCTCCTACAATGAGCAGTTCTTC

V: TRBV5-4
length: 18
D: TRBD2
J: TRBJ2-7
size: .
CDR3: CASSLASGRYMGSYEQYF
DNA: TGTGCCAGCAGCTTGGCTAGCGGGAGGTATATGGGCTCCTACGAGCAGTACTTC

V: TRBV4-3
length: 16
D: .
J: TRBJ1-2
size: .
CDR3: CASSQDSSSNRYGYTF
DNA: TGCGCCAGCAGCCAAGATTCATCCAGTAATCGCTATGGCTACACCTTC

V: TRBV14
length: 14
D: TRBD1
J: TRBJ1-4
size: few
CDR3: CASSPTGFGGKLFF
DNA: TGTGCCAGCAGCCCGACAGGGTTTGGCGGAAAACTGTTTTTT

V: TRBV27
length: 12
D: .
J: TRBJ2-5
size: .
CDR3: CASSPGAGTQYF
DNA: TGTGCCAGCAGTCCGGGAGCGGGGACCCAGTACTTC

V: TRBV5-8
length: 14
D: TRBD2
J: TRBJ2-7
size: .
CDR3: CASSLDGSGDEQYF
DNA: TGTGCCAGCAGCCTTGACGGGAGCGGGGACGAGCAGTACTTC

V: TRBV18
length: 12
D: TRBD1
J: TRBJ2-1
size: .
CDR3: CASSTDRNEQFF
DNA: TGTGCCAGCTCAACGGACAGGAATGAGCAGTTCTTC

V: TRBV5-1
length: 17
D: TRBD2
J: TRBJ2-2
size: .
CDR3: CASSPTISGRNTGELFF
DNA: TGCGCCAGCAGCCCTACCATTAGCGGGAGAAACACCGGGGAGCTGTTTTTT

V: TRBV3-1/TRBV3-2
length: 15
D: TRBD1
J: TRBJ1-1
size: .
CDR3: CASSTSDRGLTEAFF
DNA: TGTGCCAGCAGTACTAGTGACAGGGGTCTCACTGAAGCTTTCTTT

V: TRBV13
length: 16
D: TRBD2
J: TRBJ2-1
size: .
CDR3: CASSAPTSGPYNEQFF
DNA: TGTGCCAGCAGCGCCCCTACTAGCGGACCTTACAATGAGCAGTTCTTC

V: TRBV6-2/TRBV6-3
length: 20
D: TRBD2
J: TRBJ2-1
size: .
CDR3: CASSLSAGTSGRRFYNEQFF
DNA: TGTGCCAGCAGTCTATCCGCCGGGACTAGCGGGAGACGGTTCTACAATGAGCAGTTCTTC

V: TRBV14
length: 14
D: TRBD2
J: TRBJ2-1
size: .
CDR3: CASSQGGSVLVPFF
DNA: TGTGCCAGCAGCCAAGGCGGGAGTGTTCTCGTGCCTTTCTTC

V: TRBV2
length: 15
D: .
J: TRBJ2-2
size: .
CDR3: CASRIDRTGGGELFF
DNA: TGTGCCAGCAGAATCGACAGGACCGGCGGAGGGGAGCTGTTTTTT

V: TRBV9
length: 17
D: TRBD2
J: TRBJ2-2
size: .
CDR3: CASSTRGAGTNTGELFF
DNA: TGTGCCAGCAGCACTCGGGGAGCGGGAACCAACACCGGGGAGCTGTTTTTT

V: TRBV7-3
length: 13
D: .
J: TRBJ2-1
size: .
CDR3: CASSSTGNNEQFF
DNA: TGTGCCAGCAGCTCGACAGGAAACAATGAGCAGTTCTTC

V: TRBV6-2/TRBV6-3
length: 13
D: .
J: TRBJ2-1
size: .
CDR3: CASSYLQNNEQFF
DNA: TGTGCCAGCAGTTACTTACAGAACAATGAGCAGTTCTTC

V: TRBV24-1
length: 13
D: TRBD1
J: TRBJ1-2
size: .
CDR3: CATRSTGGDGYTF
DNA: TGTGCCACCAGAAGTACAGGGGGGGATGGCTACACCTTC

V: TRBV6-5
length: 14
D: TRBD2
J: TRBJ2-7
size: .
CDR3: CASRGLAGGYEQYF
DNA: TGTGCCAGCAGGGGACTAGCGGGAGGGTACGAGCAGTACTTC

V: TRBV4-3
length: 18
D: .
J: TRBJ1-2
size: .
CDR3: CASSQEYPQASAFYGYTF
DNA: TGCGCCAGCAGCCAAGAATACCCCCAGGCCTCTGCCTTCTATGGCTACACCTTC

V: TRBV7-2
length: 15
D: .
J: TRBJ2-7
size: .
CDR3: CASSLGGGISYEQYF
DNA: TGTGCCAGCAGCTTAGGGGGCGGGATCTCCTACGAGCAGTACTTC

V: TRBV7-2
length: 18
D: TRBD1
J: TRBJ2-7
size: once
CDR3: CASSVLPGQGASSYEQYF
DNA: TGTGCCAGCAGCGTACTTCCGGGACAGGGGGCTTCGTCCTACGAGCAGTACTTC

V: TRBV20-1
length: 11
D: .
J: TRBJ1-1
size: .
CDR3: CRVGWNTEAFF
DNA: TGCAGGGTGGGCTGGAACACTGAAGCTTTCTTT

V: TRBV5-1
length: 16
D: TRBD1
J: TRBJ2-7
size: .
CDR3: CASSPDLDRGGYEQYF
DNA: TGCGCCAGCAGCCCCGACCTCGACAGGGGGGGGTACGAGCAGTACTTC

V: TRBV5-4
length: 13
D: .
J: TRBJ2-2
size: .
CDR3: CASSLANGWELFF
DNA: TGTGCCAGCAGCTTGGCAAACGGGTGGGAGCTGTTTTTT

V: TRBV3-1/TRBV3-2
length: 16
D: .
J: TRBJ2-3
size: once
CDR3: CASSQEGAWPTDTQYF
DNA: TGTGCCAGCAGCCAAGAGGGGGCCTGGCCCACAGATACGCAGTATTTT

V: TRBV19
length: 13
D: .
J: TRBJ2-1
size: .
CDR3: CASSDGGYNEQFF
DNA: TGTGCCAGTAGTGATGGCGGATACAATGAGCAGTTCTTC

V: TRBV10-3
length: 17
D: TRBD2
J: TRBJ2-1
size: .
CDR3: CAISFSGPSGLYNEQFF
DNA: TGTGCCATCAGTTTCTCGGGGCCTAGCGGGCTTTACAATGAGCAGTTCTTC